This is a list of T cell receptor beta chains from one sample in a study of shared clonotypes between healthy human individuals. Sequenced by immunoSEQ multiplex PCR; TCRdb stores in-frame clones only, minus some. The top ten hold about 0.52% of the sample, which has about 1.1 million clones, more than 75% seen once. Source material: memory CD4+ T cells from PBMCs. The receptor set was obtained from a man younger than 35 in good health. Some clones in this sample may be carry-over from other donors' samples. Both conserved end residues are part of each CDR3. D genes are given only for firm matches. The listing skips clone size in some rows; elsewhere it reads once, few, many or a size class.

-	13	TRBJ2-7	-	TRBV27	CASSLVRGYEQYF	TGTGCCAGCAGTTTGGTCAGGGGCTACGAGCAGTACTTC
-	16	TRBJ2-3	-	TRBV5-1	CASSSRTAQESDTQYF	TGCGCCAGCAGCTCACGTACAGCGCAGGAATCAGATACGCAGTATTTT
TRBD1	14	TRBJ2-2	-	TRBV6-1	CASRGQFNTGELFF	TGTGCCAGCAGGGGACAGTTTAACACCGGGGAGCTGTTTTTT
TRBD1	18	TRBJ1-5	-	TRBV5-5	CASSLAGSGTGAHQPQHF	TGTGCCAGCAGCTTGGCAGGGTCGGGGACAGGTGCTCATCAGCCCCAGCATTTT
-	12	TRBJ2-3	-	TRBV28	CASREGTDTQYF	TGTGCCAGCAGGGAGGGCACAGATACGCAGTATTTT
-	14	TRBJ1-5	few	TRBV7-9	CASSPTVDSQPQHF	TGTGCCAGCAGCCCGACGGTCGACAGTCAGCCCCAGCATTTT
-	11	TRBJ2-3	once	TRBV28	CASSLRGTQYF	TGTGCCAGCAGTTTAAGGGGTACGCAGTATTTT
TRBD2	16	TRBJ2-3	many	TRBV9	CASSLRTSANTDTQYF	TGTGCCAGCAGCCTTAGGACTAGCGCGAACACAGATACGCAGTATTTT
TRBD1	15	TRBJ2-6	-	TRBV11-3	CASSQGTGRTNVLTF	TGTGCCAGCAGCCAAGGGACAGGGAGGACCAACGTCCTGACTTTC
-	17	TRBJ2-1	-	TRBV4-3	CASSQGFGARGDVEQFF	TGCGCCAGCAGCCAAGGATTCGGCGCTAGGGGCGACGTTGAGCAGTTCTTC
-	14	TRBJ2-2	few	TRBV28	CASSRPQLVGELFF	TGTGCCAGCAGCCGACCCCAGCTAGTCGGGGAGCTGTTTTTT
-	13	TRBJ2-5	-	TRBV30	CAWSTGARETQYF	TGTGCCTGGAGTACCGGGGCCAGGGAGACCCAGTACTTC
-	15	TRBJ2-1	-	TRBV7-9	CASSLLPGHRNEQFF	TGTGCCAGCAGCTTACTCCCAGGGCATCGCAATGAGCAGTTCTTC
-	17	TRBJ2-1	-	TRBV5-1	CASSLFMSGATYNEQFF	TGCGCCAGCAGCTTGTTCATGTCTGGTGCGACCTACAATGAGCAGTTCTTC
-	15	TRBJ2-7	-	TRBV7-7	CASSLGRGPSYEQYF	TGTGCCAGCAGCTTAGGTCGGGGGCCTTCCTACGAGCAGTACTTC
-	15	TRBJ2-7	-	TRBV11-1	CASSHISAKSYEQYF	TGTGCCAGCAGCCATATAAGCGCCAAGTCCTACGAGCAGTACTTC